This record covers a single TCR beta chain. As handled by the study authors: How many nucleated cells were present was estimated from reference gene primer amplification. Generated by immunoSEQ multiplex PCR, the TCRdb table keeps only in-frame clones and is missing some. V, J and clone size derive from that table, while D and trimming were established from the DNA sequence. Of roughly 200,000 clones in the sample, around 80% were seen once. This sample stems from a study of blood T cell repertoires in COVID-19. In the study overall: The samples span acute and convalescent COVID-19 from the United States, Italy and Spain. PBMCs, B-cell-depleted T cells, or T cells were the source of the cDNA or gDNA that made up the material.

V lost 0 bases and J 3 bases, leaving 3 bases between the germline ends. Germline V gives CDR1 LGHNA, CDR2 YNFKEQ. The CDR3 length is 13 residues. Sequencing was done on a sample of peripheral blood. This sequence joins TRBV4-2 and TRBJ1-5; D call uncertain. The clonotype originates from a woman older than 75 with active or convalescent COVID-19. Here the CDR3 DNA reads TGTGCCAGCAGCCAAGAGGCCAATCAGCCCCAGCATTTT. Translating gives CASSQEANQPQHF.